This T cell receptor beta chain was recovered during a study of cytomegalovirus exposure and HLA in healthy donors (TCRdb year 2017). Regarding the research as a whole: An earlier analysis of several hundred of the donors reported 250 to 300 Gb of sequence data and 120 million or so unique TCR beta sequences from 190 million or so T cells. An early release that covered more than 550 HLA-typed donors contained around 300 gigabases of sequencing data and tens of millions of unique TCR sequences. Among the roughly 400 genotyped donors, around 81% belonged to the genetic ancestry cluster associated with self-reported Caucasian donors. The study aimed to test whether cataloging public T cell receptors could reveal signatures of past pathogen exposure. The T cell repertoires of 550 to 850 subjects were profiled by immunosequencing and related to cytomegalovirus serostatus. A separate validation cohort of over a hundred different subjects was used in addition to the approximately 700-subject first cohort. To predict cytomegalovirus infection status, the study brought together high-throughput TCR immunosequencing, statistical association of individual TCRs with disease status, and machine learning. In a later analysis, previously published TCR beta repertoires from roughly 710 donors were re-analyzed and high-resolution HLA genotyping was added so that TCR occurrence patterns could be studied. In the later analysis, no new phenotypic data were used to find candidate immune exposures; instead, reliance was placed on TCR beta sequences and their occurrence across donors. To decide whether each TCR beta V gene segment behaved as functional or pseudogenic, an earlier analysis of some 540 of the donors relied on high-throughput TCR beta sequencing. Donor age, sex, ethnicity and CMV serostatus were compiled alongside the repertoire data. Genome-wide SNP genotypes for about 65% of the roughly 670 donors were used in a later genetic analysis, which treated that subset as a discovery cohort. All discovery cohort repertoires had been generated using a single sequencing platform. Class I and class II HLA loci were covered by the typing at four-digit resolution. The number of typed donors differed by locus: roughly 620-630 for A, B, C, DRB1 and DQB1; 500 to 550 for DQA1; approximately 600 for DPA1; and some 450 for DPB1. Several DR-DQ haplotypes were treated as single units for association and clustering because of strong linkage in the cohort. Among around 400 genotyped donors of the cohort, an average of about 240,000 unique TCR beta nucleotide sequences were sequenced per donor, around 18% of them non-productive. General findings and caveats noted by the study authors: In a later genetic analysis, fewer N-insertions in productive TCRs were reported among donors in an Asian-associated ancestry cluster than the roughly 640-donor mean. Most CMV-associated TCR beta chains appeared to be HLA-restricted in a later analysis, and the HLA associations seemed to be driven largely by CMV exposure. A later analysis reported that several top co-occurrence clusters appeared linked to parvovirus B19, influenza, CMV and Epstein-Barr virus. Compared with equally common non-associated chains, HLA-associated TCR beta chains in a later analysis were more clonally expanded and had lower generation probabilities. Some IMGT-functional V segments, including TRBV6-2 and TRBV6-3, could not be told apart with the 87-base-pair reads, so those segments were excluded. A few of the identified cytomegalovirus-associated TCR beta chains were confirmed in vitro to be specific for cytomegalovirus antigens. For the cohort, immune exposure information was limited to CMV serostatus. A later analysis associated about 16,000 TCR beta sequences with specific HLA alleles at a false discovery rate of 0.05. A further reported finding was that TCR beta sequences accurately predicted the HLA-A and HLA-B alleles for most subjects in the first cohort. In the study, 150 to 200 TCR beta chains were listed as associated with cytomegalovirus. HLA typing was unavailable for some donors at each locus, so association tests used only the typed subset. In an earlier analysis of approximately 590 of the donors, most TCR beta V segments appeared in productive rearrangements about 87% or about 30% of the time, broadly matching IMGT annotations. The cohort was sequenced for TCR beta chains only, and without alpha or paired-chain data the features that could be detected were limited. A cluster of highly shared sequence variants was judged likely to be a technical artifact of the sequencing pipeline. In a later analysis, the rate of TCR association differed among HLA loci, with DRB1 alleles having the most associated TCRs and HLA-C alleles having the fewest. Strong co-occurrence of HLA alleles, especially DR and DQ, made assigning TCR associations to individual alleles difficult. In both the original and validation cohorts, the classifier was reported to diagnose cytomegalovirus status with high specificity and sensitivity. Most TCR sequences were seen in very few donors, while some public TCRs were found in many individuals. The presence/absence analyses assumed that sequencing depth was roughly uniform across donors, and that assumption may not be true. Linkage disequilibrium might explain the correlated functional status among segregating V segments, but an unknown experimental factor could not be ruled out. An association between a missense DCLRE1C variant and V-gene and J-gene trimming of TCR beta chains was found in a later genetic analysis and replicated in an independent cohort. The earlier analysis of approximately 590 of the donors excluded approximately 15 rarely observed V segments, including chromosome 9 orphons, because counts were too low. The authors suggested that the approach could potentially be extended to other disease states and immunological phenotypes.

Libraries came from the immunoSEQ multiplex PCR assay. For the multiplex PCR, a mixture combining 60 forward primers for TCR Vbeta segments and 13 reverse primers for TCR Jbeta segments was used. Amplification of the CDR3 region of rearranged TCR beta genes was performed with a multiplex PCR assay on genomic DNA. The amplified TCR beta libraries were sequenced on the Illumina HiSeq System as 87-base-pair reads. The authors' analysis ran thus. A later analysis counted tens of millions of unique TCR beta chains across the 650 to 700 repertoires, and roughly 10 million of these chains were shared by at least two donors. Raw reads were error-corrected and collapsed into unique sequences with a nearest-neighbor algorithm that merged closely related sequences to remove PCR and sequencing errors. Alignment of CDR3 sequences to IMGT reference sequences was used to assign V, D and J gene segments. For a sequence to be retained, a match of at least six nucleotides was required to both a V gene segment and a J gene segment. A rearrangement was called productive if the CDR3 had no stop codons and remained in frame with V and J, and every other rearrangement was called non-productive. Following IMGT convention, CDR3 was defined as the stretch from the second conserved V-encoded cysteine up to the conserved J-encoded phenylalanine. In an earlier analysis of 500 to 650 of the donors, sequences lacking an unambiguous match to a single V gene segment were excluded. An earlier analysis of fewer than 650 of the donors classified V segments as functional when productive rearrangements were above 56.7% and as segregating when the standard deviation between donors was above 5%. A statistical classification framework was developed to diagnose cytomegalovirus status using the catalog of TCR beta chain sequences. In a later analysis, V and J genes were assigned by comparing TCR nucleotide sequences against IMGT/GENE-DB human TR gene sequences. Using the TCRdist pipeline, a later analysis assigned CDR3 sequences along with most-parsimonious VDJ recombination scenarios. In a later analysis, each TCR beta chain was defined by its CDR3 amino acid sequence together with its V-gene family, and reads lacking a unique V-gene family were excluded. A later analysis removed 592 highly shared, low-generation-probability nucleotide sequences to deal with suspected cross-contamination and a sequencing artifact. In a later analysis, a clonal expansion index was calculated for each public chain from normalized within-repertoire ranks of inferred template counts. A later analysis computed generation probabilities with a VDJ recombination model fitted to out-of-frame rearrangements, and checked the results against IGoR. Hypergeometric tests were used in a later analysis to score TCR-TCR, TCR-HLA and TCR-CMV co-occurrence, with a repertoire-size bias correction applied to the TCR pairs. In a later analysis, false discovery rates were estimated by permuting HLA or CMV assignments 20 times. A later analysis grouped co-occurring TCRs with DBSCAN, adding TCRdist sequence similarity when clustering within HLA-allele-positive subsets. Repertoires with fewer than 30,000 or more than 120,000 public chains, plus five repertoires with anomalous nucleotide sharing, were excluded from co-occurrence clustering. TCRdb stores this immuneACCESS table with in-frame sequences only. Part of the clones is absent; in the studies checked, under half of the shortfall reflects unresolved V genes, and no reason is known for the rest. V, J and clone size are those of that table, while D and trimming were read from the DNA. Present in this sample are 150,000 to 200,000 clones, over 80% of which were seen just once. 6.3% of the sample rests with the top ten.

The cysteine opens and the phenylalanine closes a CDR3 of 18 amino acids. This entry keeps only the CDR3 DNA: 54 bases, framed from base 1. CDR1 and CDR2, looked up from the germline V gene (reference sequence), are GTSNPN and SVGIG. For this chain, trimming is 4 bases at the V end and 2 bases at the J end, and the number of junction bases without a gene match is 16. The cohort comprised some 680 healthy bone marrow donors. At the time of sampling, every cohort member was nominally healthy, though immune exposures that went unrecorded were likely present. The donor was CMV seropositive and belonged to the group of 250 to 300 seropositive cohort members. Every donor gave a peripheral blood sample, and the peripheral blood mononuclear cells from that sample were used for TCR beta sequencing. The Qiagen DNeasy Blood Extraction Kit was used to extract genomic DNA from the blood cell samples. A word on this clone: The clone's antigen remains unknown. No base quality information exists; no much larger clone differs at one position.

The receptor's source is a male donor in good health and CMV-seropositive. Recombination joined TRBV30 with TRBJ2-2; 7 nucleotides in the junction match TRBD1. Source material: PBMCs. In nucleotides, the sequence is TGTGCCTGGAAGGGGCTCCCCGGGACAGACCGCAACACCGGGGAGCTGTTTTTT. It specifies CAWKGLPGTDRNTGELFF.